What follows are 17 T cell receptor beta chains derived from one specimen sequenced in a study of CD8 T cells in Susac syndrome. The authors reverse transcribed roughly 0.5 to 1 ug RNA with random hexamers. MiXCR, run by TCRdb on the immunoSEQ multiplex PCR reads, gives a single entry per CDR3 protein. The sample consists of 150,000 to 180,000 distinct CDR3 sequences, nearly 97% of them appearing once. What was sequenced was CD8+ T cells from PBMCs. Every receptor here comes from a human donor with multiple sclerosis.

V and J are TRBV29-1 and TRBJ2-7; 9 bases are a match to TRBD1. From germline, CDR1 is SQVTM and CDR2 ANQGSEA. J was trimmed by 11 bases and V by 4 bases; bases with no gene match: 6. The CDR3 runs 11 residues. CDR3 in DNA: TGCAGCGTTGGGGAGGGACAGGGCAAGTACTTC. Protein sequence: CSVGEGQGKYF.

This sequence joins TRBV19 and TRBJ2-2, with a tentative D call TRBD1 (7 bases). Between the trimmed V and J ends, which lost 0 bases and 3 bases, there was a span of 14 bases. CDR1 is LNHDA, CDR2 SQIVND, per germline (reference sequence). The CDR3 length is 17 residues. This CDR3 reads CASSIDIGGGYTGELFF. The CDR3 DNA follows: TGTGCCAGTAGTATAGATATAGGAGGGGGCTACACCGGGGAGCTGTTTTTT.

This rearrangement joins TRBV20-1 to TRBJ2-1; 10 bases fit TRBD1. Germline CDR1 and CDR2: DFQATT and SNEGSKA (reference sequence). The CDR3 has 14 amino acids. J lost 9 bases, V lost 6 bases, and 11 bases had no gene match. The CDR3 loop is CSAGQGTVNGEQFF. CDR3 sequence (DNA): TGCAGTGCGGGACAGGGGACCGTGAACGGTGAGCAGTTCTTC.

The CDR3 DNA sequence: TGTGCCGGACTAGCGTCAGATACGCAGTATTTT. Protein: CAGLASDTQYF. The chain combines TRBV30 with TRBJ2-3; 9 nucleotides agree with TRBD2. Unmatched junction bases numbered 1, after V lost 8 bases and J lost 4 bases. Germline lookup yields CDR1 GTSNPN and CDR2 SVGIG (reference sequence). CDR3 length: 11 amino acids. The full variable domain, completed using reference TRBV30 and TRBJ2-3, is SQTIHQWPATLVQPVGSPLSLECTVEGTSNPNLYWYRQAAGRGLQLLFYSVGIGQISSEVPQNLSASRPQDRQFILSSKKLLLSDSGFYLCAGLASDTQYFGPGTRLTVL.

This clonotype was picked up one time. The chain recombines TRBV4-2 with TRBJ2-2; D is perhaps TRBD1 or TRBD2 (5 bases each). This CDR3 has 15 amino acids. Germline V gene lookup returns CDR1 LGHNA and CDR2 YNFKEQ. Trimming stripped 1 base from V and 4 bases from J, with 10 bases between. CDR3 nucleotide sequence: TGTGCCAGCAGCCAAGTCCCAGGGAGCACCGGGGAGCTGTTTTTT. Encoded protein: CASSQVPGSTGELFF.

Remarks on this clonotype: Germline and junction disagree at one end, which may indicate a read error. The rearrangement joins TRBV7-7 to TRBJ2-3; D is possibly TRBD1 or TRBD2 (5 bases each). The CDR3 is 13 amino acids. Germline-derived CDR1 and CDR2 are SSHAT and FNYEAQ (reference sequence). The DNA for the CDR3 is TGTGCTAGCAGCTTTATGTGGGGGGATACGCAGTATTTT. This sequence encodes CASSFMWGDTQYF.

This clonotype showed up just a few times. The CDR3 reads CASSGQGDQPQHF. The CDR3, as DNA: TGTGCCAGCAGTGGACAGGGCGATCAGCCCCAGCATTTT. V gene TRBV2 combines with J gene TRBJ1-5; 7 bases align to TRBD1. The CDR3 consists of 13 residues. The V segment lost 4 bases and the J segment 5 bases; nucleotides outside the gene matches: 2. The germline gives CDR1 SNHLY, CDR2 FYNNEI.

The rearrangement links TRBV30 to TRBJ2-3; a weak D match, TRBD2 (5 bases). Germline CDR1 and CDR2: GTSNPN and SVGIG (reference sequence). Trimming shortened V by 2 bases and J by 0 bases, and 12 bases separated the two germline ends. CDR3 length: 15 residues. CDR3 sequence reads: CAWSPLRGSTDTQYF. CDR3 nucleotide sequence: TGTGCCTGGAGTCCCCTCCGGGGAAGCACAGATACGCAGTATTTT.

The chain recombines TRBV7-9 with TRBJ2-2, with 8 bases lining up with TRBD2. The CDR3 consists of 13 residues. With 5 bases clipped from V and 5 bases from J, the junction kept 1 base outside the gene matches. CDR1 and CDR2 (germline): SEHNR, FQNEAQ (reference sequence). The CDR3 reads CASSRGGTGELFF. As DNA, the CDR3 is TGTGCCAGCAGCCGCGGGGGGACCGGGGAGCTGTTTTTT.

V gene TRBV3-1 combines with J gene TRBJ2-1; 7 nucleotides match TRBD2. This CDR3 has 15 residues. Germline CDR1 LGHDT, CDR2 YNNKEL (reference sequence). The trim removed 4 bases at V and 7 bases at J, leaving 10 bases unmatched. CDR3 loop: CASSPLFARGNEQFF. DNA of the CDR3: TGTGCCAGCAGCCCCCTGTTTGCGCGGGGGAATGAGCAGTTCTTC.

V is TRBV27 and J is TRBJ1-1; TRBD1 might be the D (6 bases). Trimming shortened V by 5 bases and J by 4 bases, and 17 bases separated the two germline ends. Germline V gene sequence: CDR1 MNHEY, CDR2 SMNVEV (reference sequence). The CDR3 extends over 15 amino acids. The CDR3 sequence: CASSPGQFWSTEAFF. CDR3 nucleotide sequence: TGTGCCAGCAGTCCAGGACAGTTTTGGAGCACTGAAGCTTTCTTT.

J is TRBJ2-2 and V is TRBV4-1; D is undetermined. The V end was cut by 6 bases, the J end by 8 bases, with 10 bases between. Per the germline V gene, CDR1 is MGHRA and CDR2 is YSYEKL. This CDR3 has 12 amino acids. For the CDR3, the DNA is TGCGCCAGCAGGTTGGGTTCTGGGGAGCTGTTTTTT. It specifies CASRLGSGELFF.

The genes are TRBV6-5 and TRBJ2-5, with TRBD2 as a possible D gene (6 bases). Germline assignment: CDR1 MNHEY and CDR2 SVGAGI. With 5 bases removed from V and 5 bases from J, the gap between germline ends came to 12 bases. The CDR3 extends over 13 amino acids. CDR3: CASSAVGRETQYF. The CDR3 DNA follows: TGTGCCAGCAGTGCCGTAGGGAGGGAGACCCAGTACTTC.

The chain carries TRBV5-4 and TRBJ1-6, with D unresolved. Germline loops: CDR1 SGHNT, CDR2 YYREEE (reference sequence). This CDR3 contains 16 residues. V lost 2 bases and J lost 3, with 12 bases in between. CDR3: CASSFPGRGYNSPLHF. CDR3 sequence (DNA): TGTGCCAGCAGCTTCCCCGGACGGGGCTATAATTCACCCCTCCACTTT. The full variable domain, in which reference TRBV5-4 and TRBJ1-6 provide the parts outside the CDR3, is ETGVTQSPTHLIKTRGQQVTLRCSSQSGHNTVSWYQQALGQGPQFIFQYYREEENGRGNFPPRFSGLQFPNYSSELNVNALELDDSALYLCASSFPGRGYNSPLHFGNGTRLTVT.

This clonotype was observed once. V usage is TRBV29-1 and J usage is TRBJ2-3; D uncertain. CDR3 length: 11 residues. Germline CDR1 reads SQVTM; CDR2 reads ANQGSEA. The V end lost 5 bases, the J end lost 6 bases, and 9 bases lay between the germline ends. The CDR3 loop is CSVTSHDTQYF. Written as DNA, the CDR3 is TGCAGCGTTACTTCCCACGATACGCAGTATTTT.

The CDR3 DNA reads TGTGCCAGCAGTTACTCGATAGCGGGGGGGGAGGAGACCCAGTACTTC. This codes for CASSYSIAGGEETQYF. The rearrangement joins TRBV6-5 to TRBJ2-5; 11 bases align to TRBD2. The germline gives CDR1 MNHEY, CDR2 SVGAGI. The CDR3 is 16 amino acids. The V segment lost 0 bases and the J segment 5 bases; nucleotides outside the gene matches: 5.

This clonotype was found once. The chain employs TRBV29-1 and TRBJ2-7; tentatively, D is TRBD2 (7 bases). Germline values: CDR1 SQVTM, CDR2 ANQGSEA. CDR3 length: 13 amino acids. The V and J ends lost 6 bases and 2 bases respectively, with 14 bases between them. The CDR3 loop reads CSVRGGSAYEQYF. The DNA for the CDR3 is TGCAGCGTAAGGGGGGGGTCGGCCTACGAGCAGTACTTC.